This passage covers 21 T cell receptor beta chains from one sample sequenced in a study of T cells in Graves' hyperthyroidism and ophthalmopathy. Regions amplified from RNA transcripts were the TCR beta CDR3 regions. With the HTBI primer set, the TCR CDR3 went through a first round of RT-PCR. TCRdb independently ran MiXCR on the multiplex PCR reads; one entry per CDR3 protein. The repertoire includes hundreds of thousands of distinct CDR3 sequences, more than 15% of them detected once, and about 16% sits in the top ten. What was sequenced was blood. These receptors were obtained from a woman under 30 with Graves' ophthalmopathy.

This clonotype was counted between two and nine times. CDR3 protein: CASSYRDSYEQYF. The CDR3 nucleotides are TGTGCCAGCAGTTACCGGGACAGCTACGAGCAGTACTTC. This chain uses TRBV6-6 with TRBJ2-7, with 7 bases that match TRBD1. Germline CDR1 MNHNY, CDR2 SVGAGI (reference sequence). The ends lost 2 bases at V and 3 bases at J; junction bases unmatched: 1. There are 13 residues in the CDR3.

This clonotype was observed many times. This chain uses TRBV7-2 with TRBJ1-2, with 10 bases fitting TRBD1. The CDR3 has 13 amino acids. CDR1 SGHTA and CDR2 FQGNSA come from the germline V gene. V lost 5 bases, J lost 8 bases, and 5 bases stayed unmatched. CDR3 nucleotide sequence: TGTGCCAGCAGCGTAGACAGGGGGCTCGGCTACACCTTC. Translated, it gives CASSVDRGLGYTF.

This clonotype turned up a few times. The chain employs TRBV29-1 and TRBJ2-7; D may be TRBD1 or TRBD2 (5 bases each). V lost 6 bases and J lost 6, with 21 bases in between. Germline assignment: CDR1 SQVTM and CDR2 ANQGSEA. The CDR3 sequence is 14 residues long. The CDR3: CSVRPGDGSGEQYF. In nucleotides, the CDR3 is TGCAGCGTAAGGCCCGGGGACGGGTCTGGCGAGCAGTACTTC.

Note on this clonotype: This sequence may be a read error, since a much larger clone differs from it by one base. This chain links TRBV7-9 with TRBJ1-1, with 7 bases matching TRBD1. The V gene's germline CDR1 is SEHNR and CDR2 FQNEAQ (reference sequence). The CDR3 contains 16 residues. CDR3: CANSLVGGTANTEAFF. CDR3 in DNA: TGTGCCAACAGCTTAGTTGGTGGGACAGCGAACACTGAAGCTTTCTTT.

This clonotype was seen many times. J is TRBJ2-4 and V is TRBV13; D is perhaps TRBD2 (6 bases). Per the germline V gene, CDR1 is PRHDT and CDR2 is FYEKMQ (reference sequence). This CDR3 contains 13 residues. The V gene lost 7 bases and the J gene lost 0 bases, with 7 bases spanning the gap. This CDR3 reads CASMGLAKNIQYF. The CDR3 DNA is TGTGCCAGCATGGGACTAGCCAAAAACATTCAGTACTTC.

The V gene is TRBV6-1, the J gene TRBJ1-4, with D uncertain. Between the trimmed V and J ends, which lost 2 bases and 6 bases, there was a span of 16 bases. Germline CDR1 reads MNHNS; CDR2 reads SASEGT. The CDR3 totals 16 residues. The CDR3 DNA follows: TGTGCCAGCAGTGAAATACCCGGCGGCGTGGATGAAAAACTGTTTTTT. Translation: CASSEIPGGVDEKLFF.

This chain connects TRBV28 to TRBJ2-6, with D uncertain. Germline V gives CDR1 MDHEN, CDR2 SYDVKM. The germline V and J ends were trimmed by 4 bases and 2 bases, with 6 bases remaining between them. This CDR3 has 14 amino acids. The chain's CDR3 is CASSSPPGANVLTF. Here the CDR3 DNA reads TGTGCCAGCAGTTCCCCCCCTGGGGCCAACGTCCTGACTTTC. Variable domain in full (rest from reference TRBV28 and TRBJ2-6): DVKVTQSSRYLVKRTGEKVFLECVQDMDHENMFWYRQDPGLGLRLIYFSYDVKMKEKGDIPEGYSVSREKKERFSLILESASTNQTSMYLCASSSPPGANVLTFGAGSRLTVL.

The chain links TRBV5-6 to TRBJ1-3; D might be TRBD1 (5 bases). Germline lookup yields CDR1 SGHDT and CDR2 YYEEEE. The CDR3 spans 13 residues. The V and J ends lost 7 bases and 2 bases respectively, with 10 bases between them. The CDR3 spells CASHQGAGNTIYF. CDR3 sequence (DNA): TGTGCCAGCCACCAGGGAGCTGGAAACACCATATATTTT.

This clonotype was picked up many times. The gene calls are TRBV5-1 and TRBJ1-1; 9 bases line up with TRBD1. V shed 4 bases and J 5 bases; nucleotides not matched to a gene: 9. The CDR3 covers 15 residues. Per germline, CDR1 SGHRS and CDR2 YFSETQ. The CDR3 bases are TGCGCCAGCAGCATCGCCGGGACAGGGAGGACTGAAGCTTTCTTT. It is translated as CASSIAGTGRTEAFF.

This clonotype has only a few counts. V usage is TRBV20-1 and J usage is TRBJ2-7; no clear D gene. Trimming shortened V by 4 bases and J by 2 bases, and 18 bases separated the two germline ends. Germline values: CDR1 DFQATT, CDR2 SNEGSKA (reference sequence). CDR3 size: 15 residues. CDR3: CSANPRRSGPYEQYF. The DNA of the CDR3 is TGCAGTGCTAACCCCCGCAGAAGTGGCCCCTACGAGCAGTACTTC.

The V and J genes are TRBV7-9 and TRBJ2-5; D remains unclear. The CDR3 totals 14 residues. Trimming removed 2 bases at V and 4 bases at J, with 11 bases between. Germline lookup yields CDR1 SEHNR and CDR2 FQNEAQ (reference sequence). The CDR3 DNA is TGTGCCAGCAGCTTACCCGGAGCCATAGAGACCCAGTACTTC. Its translation: CASSLPGAIETQYF. The entire variable domain, with the rest obtained from reference TRBV7-9 and TRBJ2-5, is as follows: DTGVSQNPRHKITKRGQNVTFRCDPISEHNRLYWYRQTLGQGPEFLTYFQNEAQLEKSRLLSDRFSAERPKGSFSTLEIQRTEQGDSAMYLCASSLPGAIETQYFGPGTRLLVL.

The chain is built from TRBV7-2 and TRBJ2-7; 9 nucleotides agree with TRBD1. Germline CDR1 is SGHTA and CDR2 is FQGNSA. Losses at the gene ends were 6 bases for V and 2 bases for J; bases not matched to a gene: 5. The CDR3 loop spans 14 amino acids. The CDR3 protein is CASRSGDRAYEQYF. DNA of the CDR3: TGTGCCAGCAGGTCCGGGGACAGGGCCTACGAGCAGTACTTC. Variable domain in full (rest from reference TRBV7-2 and TRBJ2-7): GAGVSQSPSNKVTEKGKDVELRCDPISGHTALYWYRQSLGQGLEFLIYFQGNSAPDKSGLPSDRFSAERTGGSVSTLTIQRTQQEDSAVYLCASRSGDRAYEQYFGPGTRLTVT.

Regarding this clonotype: The missing conserved phenylalanine or tryptophan at the end of this CDR3 makes a read error likely. The chain uses TRBV12-3 or TRBV12-4 and TRBJ1-2, with 8 bases matching TRBD1. The CDR3 sequence is 14 residues long. V was pared by 3 bases and J by 1 base, with 1 base of the junction left unmatched. This CDR3 reads CASSFGQGNYGYTL. As DNA, the CDR3 is TGTGCCAGCAGTTTTGGACAGGGTAACTATGGCTACACCCTC.

This clonotype was recorded many times. The V call is TRBV18, the J call TRBJ2-7, with D hard to call. V shed 0 bases and J shed 6 bases, with 6 bases lying between them. Germline V gene sequence: CDR1 KGHSH, CDR2 LQKENI. The CDR3 sequence is 12 residues long. The CDR3 DNA follows: TGTGCCAGCTCACCACCTGCGTCCGAGCAGTACTTC. As protein: CASSPPASEQYF. Based on the CDR3 plus reference TRBV18 and TRBJ2-7, the full variable domain is NAGVMQNPRHLVRRRGQEARLRCSPMKGHSHVYWYRQLPEEGLKFMVYLQKENIIDESGMPKERFSAEFPKEGPSILRIQQVVRGDSAAYFCASSPPASEQYFGPGTRLTVT.

The gene calls are TRBV20-1 and TRBJ2-1; TRBD2 matches at 7 bases. CDR1 DFQATT and CDR2 SNEGSKA come from the germline V gene (reference sequence). The CDR3 has 12 residues. Trimming took 6 bases from V and 12 from J; bases not matched to a gene: 11. The CDR3 sequence is CSAKLGDYLQFF. The CDR3 nucleotides read TGCAGTGCAAAACTGGGGGACTACTTGCAGTTCTTC.

This clonotype was counted at least ten times. This chain connects TRBV11-2 to TRBJ1-2; D unclear. Germline V gene sequence: CDR1 SGHAT, CDR2 FQNNGV. The CDR3 has 15 residues. The V gene lost 0 bases and the J gene lost 2 bases, with 10 bases spanning the gap. The chain's CDR3 is CASSLDFGSNYGYTF. DNA for the CDR3: TGTGCCAGCAGCTTAGATTTCGGCTCCAACTATGGCTACACCTTC.

This clonotype was observed many times. This rearrangement joins TRBV3-1 to TRBJ1-6, with D unresolved. V lost 1 base, J lost 4 bases, and 14 bases lay in between. Germline-derived CDR1 and CDR2 are LGHDT and YNNKEL (reference sequence). This CDR3 region has 17 residues. The chain's CDR3 is CASSQVTGVSYNSPLHF. In DNA form, the CDR3 reads TGTGCCAGCAGCCAAGTAACGGGAGTATCTTATAATTCACCCCTCCACTTT.

The table lists this clonotype with many counts. V and J are TRBV6-1 and TRBJ1-1; no firm D call. V dropped 6 bases and J dropped 0 bases, with 8 bases sitting between them. Germline V gene data show CDR1 as MNHNS and CDR2 as SASEGT. The length of the CDR3 is 13 residues. The CDR3 DNA follows: TGTGCCAGCAGGGAACACCTGAACACTGAAGCTTTCTTT. It encodes CASREHLNTEAFF.

This clonotype was observed at least ten times. J is TRBJ1-1 and V is TRBV30, with D hard to call. CDR3 length: 13 amino acids. Per the germline V gene, CDR1 is GTSNPN and CDR2 is SVGIG (reference sequence). Trimming removed 3 bases at V and 5 bases at J, with 13 bases between. CDR3 nucleotide sequence: TGTGCCTGGAGAATCGGTACGGGTACTGAAGCTTTCTTT. It encodes CAWRIGTGTEAFF.

There are many counts of this clonotype. The chain recombines TRBV5-6 with TRBJ1-2; D unclear. The CDR3 loop spans 13 amino acids. Germline CDR1 and CDR2: SGHDT and YYEEEE. V dropped 1 base and J dropped 4 bases, with 8 bases sitting between them. In DNA form, the CDR3 reads TGTGCCAGCAGCTTGCGGGAAGCCTATGGCTACACCTTC. Protein: CASSLREAYGYTF.

Comments on this clonotype: A much bigger clone sits one base away, suggesting this may be a read error. The rearrangement links TRBV5-1 to TRBJ1-1; no clear D gene. This CDR3 spans 14 amino acids. In germline, CDR1 is SGHRS, CDR2 YFSETQ. CDR3 residues: CASSLGSGSTKAFF. DNA of the CDR3: TGCGCCAGCAGCTTGGGGTCTGGAAGCACTAAAGCTTTCTTT.